This T cell receptor (beta chain) was profiled in a study of beta chain features in type 1 diabetes. All of the isolated RNA was reverse transcribed, so expressed TCRB transcripts were sequenced. The method was immunoSEQ multiplex PCR; TCRdb's version includes in-frame clones alone and lacks a portion of them. The sample includes under 90,000 clones, around 32% of them seen just once. This CDR3 region has 17 residues. Germline values: CDR1 KGHSH, CDR2 LQKENI. V shed 4 bases and J 5 bases; nucleotides not matched to a gene: 12. The TCR sequence derives from a woman aged 18-29 years in good health. This chain joins TRBV18 and TRBJ2-7; 12 bases align to TRBD1. Specimen: stem cell memory CD4+ T cells from blood. The CDR3 DNA sequence: TGTGCCAGCTCACTGGCGAGGTGGGACAGGGGGCCCCACGAGCAGTACTTC. This encodes CASSLARWDRGPHEQYF.